Listed here is a single T cell receptor beta chain. Using immunoSEQ multiplex PCR, the repertoire was profiled, and TCRdb retains in-frame clones only, with some absent. The table records about 180,000 clones, about 91% of them present only once. The record originates from a study of blood T cell repertoires in COVID-19. The receptor's source is a woman between 40 and 55 years old with acute COVID-19. Sequencing used PBMCs or T cells enriched from blood (not recorded which).

The CDR3 loop is CASSSGIGYTF. For the CDR3, the DNA is TGTGCCAGCAGCTCCGGTATTGGCTACACCTTC. This chain connects TRBV5-4 to TRBJ1-2; D unclear. The CDR3 covers 11 residues. Trimming removed 3 bases from V and 7 bases from J, with 7 bases in between. Germline CDR1 reads SGHNT; CDR2 reads YYREEE (reference sequence).